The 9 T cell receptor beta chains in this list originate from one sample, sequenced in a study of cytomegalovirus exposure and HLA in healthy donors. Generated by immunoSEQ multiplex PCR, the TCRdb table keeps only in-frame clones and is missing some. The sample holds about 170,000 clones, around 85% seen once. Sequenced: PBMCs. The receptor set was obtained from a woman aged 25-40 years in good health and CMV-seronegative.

As DNA, the CDR3 is TGTGCCAGCAGCTACTCTCCTGCGGGAGCAGATAATGAGCAGTTCTTC. Amino acid sequence: CASSYSPAGADNEQFF. The gene calls are TRBV7-6 and TRBJ2-1, with 7 positions matching TRBD2. The CDR3 contains 16 residues. Looked up from germline, CDR1 is SGHVS and CDR2 is FNYEAQ. V lost 4 bases and J lost 7; bases outside the gene matches: 13.

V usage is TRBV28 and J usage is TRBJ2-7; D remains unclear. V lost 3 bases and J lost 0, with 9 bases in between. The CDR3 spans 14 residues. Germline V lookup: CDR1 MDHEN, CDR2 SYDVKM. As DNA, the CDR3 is TGTGCCAGCAGTTTTGTAGGCGGCTCCTACGAGCAGTACTTC. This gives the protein CASSFVGGSYEQYF. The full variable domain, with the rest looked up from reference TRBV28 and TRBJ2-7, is DVKVTQSSRYLVKRTGEKVFLECVQDMDHENMFWYRQDPGLGLRLIYFSYDVKMKEKGDIPEGYSVSREKKERFSLILESASTNQTSMYLCASSFVGGSYEQYFGPGTRLTVT.

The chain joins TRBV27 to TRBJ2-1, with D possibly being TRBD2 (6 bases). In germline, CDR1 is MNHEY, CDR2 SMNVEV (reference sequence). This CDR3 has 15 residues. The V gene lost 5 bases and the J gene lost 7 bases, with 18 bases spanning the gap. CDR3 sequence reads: CASSTGGIFRNEQFF. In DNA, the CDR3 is TGTGCCAGCAGTACTGGGGGGATTTTTAGGAATGAGCAGTTCTTC.

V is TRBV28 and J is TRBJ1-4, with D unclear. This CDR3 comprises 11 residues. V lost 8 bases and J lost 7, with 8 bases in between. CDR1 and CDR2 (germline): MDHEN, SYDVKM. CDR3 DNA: TGTGCCAGCTCTTCTATTGAAAAACTGTTTTTT. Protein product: CASSSIEKLFF. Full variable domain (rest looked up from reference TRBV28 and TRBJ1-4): DVKVTQSSRYLVKRTGEKVFLECVQDMDHENMFWYRQDPGLGLRLIYFSYDVKMKEKGDIPEGYSVSREKKERFSLILESASTNQTSMYLCASSSIEKLFFGSGTQLSVL.

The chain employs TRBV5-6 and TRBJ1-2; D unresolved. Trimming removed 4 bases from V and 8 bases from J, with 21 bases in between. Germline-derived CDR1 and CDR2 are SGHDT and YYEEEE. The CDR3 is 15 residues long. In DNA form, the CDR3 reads TGTGCCAGCAGCCTACAAGTTACCCCTATGGTGGGCTACACCTTC. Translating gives CASSLQVTPMVGYTF.

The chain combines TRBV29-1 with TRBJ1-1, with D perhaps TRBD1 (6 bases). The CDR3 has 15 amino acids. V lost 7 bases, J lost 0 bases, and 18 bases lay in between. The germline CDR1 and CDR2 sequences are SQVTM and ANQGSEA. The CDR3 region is CSAEKGGGMNTEAFF. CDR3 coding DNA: TGCAGCGCCGAGAAGGGGGGGGGCATGAACACTGAAGCTTTCTTT.

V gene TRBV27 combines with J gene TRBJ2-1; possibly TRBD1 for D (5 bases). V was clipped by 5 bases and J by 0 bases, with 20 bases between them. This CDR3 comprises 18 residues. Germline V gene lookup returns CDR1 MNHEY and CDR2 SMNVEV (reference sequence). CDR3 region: CASSPATGGQSSYNEQFF. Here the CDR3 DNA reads TGTGCCAGCAGTCCTGCCACGGGCGGACAATCCTCCTACAATGAGCAGTTCTTC.

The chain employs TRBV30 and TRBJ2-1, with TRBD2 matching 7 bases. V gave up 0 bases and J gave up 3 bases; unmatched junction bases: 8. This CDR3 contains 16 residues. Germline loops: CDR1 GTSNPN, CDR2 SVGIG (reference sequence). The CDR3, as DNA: TGTGCCTGGAGTGTGATCGGGAGGCGAATCTACAATGAGCAGTTCTTC. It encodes CAWSVIGRRIYNEQFF.

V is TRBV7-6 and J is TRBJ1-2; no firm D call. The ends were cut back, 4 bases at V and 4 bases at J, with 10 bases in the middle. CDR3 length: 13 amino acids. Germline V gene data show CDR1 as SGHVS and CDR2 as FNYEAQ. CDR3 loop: CASSSGRGYGYTF. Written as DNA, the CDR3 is TGTGCCAGCAGCTCGGGTCGGGGCTATGGCTACACCTTC.